This TCR beta chain was observed in a study of blood T cell repertoires in COVID-19. Study details: PBMCs, B-cell-depleted T cells, or T cells provided the cDNA or gDNA that made up the material.

V was pared by 7 bases and J by 11 bases, with 9 bases of the junction left unmatched. The germline gives CDR1 SGDLS, CDR2 YYNGEE. CDR3 length: 12 residues. Clones were read by immunoSEQ multiplex PCR, and TCRdb kept only the in-frame ones, dropping some. The sample includes about 250,000 clones, 65% to 90% of them seen just once. The sequence was obtained from a man aged 50-59 years with active or convalescent COVID-19. Sequenced: peripheral blood. The chain is built from TRBV9 and TRBJ2-1; 7 bases line up with TRBD2. CDR3 bases: TGTGCCAGCGGCGGGGAGGGACTACAGCAGTTCTTC. It specifies CASGGEGLQQFF.